This note documents a single T cell receptor beta chain sequence. Antigen: not known. The entry originates in a study of glioma-infiltrating T cells after dendritic cell vaccination. The CDR3 length is 15 residues. The trim removed 0 bases at V and 7 bases at J, leaving 3 bases unmatched. Germline loops: CDR1 SGHVS, CDR2 FNYEAQ. Study observations and caveats: Higher TCR clonality did not directly relate to longer survival.

Primers: 60 V beta forward and 13 J beta reverse. Only in-frame clones appear in the TCRdb table, and some are missing; sequencing was by immunoSEQ multiplex PCR. The sample consists of about 87,000 clones, roughly 87% of them appearing once. This sample's time point: after dendritic cell vaccination, including at tumor progression/relapse. All glioblastoma patients lacked an isocitrate dehydrogenase mutation. This clonotype was obtained from a human donor with glioblastoma. The sample consisted of blood, taken after dendritic cell vaccination. The chain couples TRBV7-6 to TRBJ1-6, with TRBD1 identical over 7 bases. The CDR3 DNA reads TGTGCCAGCAGCTTAGCCGACAGGGTGAATTCACCCCTCCACTTT. Translation gives CASSLADRVNSPLHF.